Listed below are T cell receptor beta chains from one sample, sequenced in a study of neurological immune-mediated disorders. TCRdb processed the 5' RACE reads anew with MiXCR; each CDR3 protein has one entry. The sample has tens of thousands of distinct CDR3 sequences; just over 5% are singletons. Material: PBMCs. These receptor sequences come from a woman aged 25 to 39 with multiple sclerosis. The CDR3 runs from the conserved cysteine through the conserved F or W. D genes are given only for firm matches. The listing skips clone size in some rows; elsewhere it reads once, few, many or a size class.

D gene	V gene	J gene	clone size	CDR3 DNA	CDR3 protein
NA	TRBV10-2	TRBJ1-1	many	TGCGCCAGCACCCCCTACCAAATAAGCGCTGAAGCTTTCTTT	CASTPYQISAEAFF
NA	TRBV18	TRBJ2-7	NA	TGTGCCAGCTCACCATACGACGGCTCGACCTACGAGCAGTACTTC	CASSPYDGSTYEQYF
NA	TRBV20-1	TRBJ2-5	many	TGCAGTGCTAGTGACCGCAGGGTTCCCATAGGTACCCAGTACTTC	CSASDRRVPIGTQYF
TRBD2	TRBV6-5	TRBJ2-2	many	TGTGCCAGCAGTTACGGGCGGGAGCTCACCGGGGAGCTGTTTTTT	CASSYGRELTGELFF
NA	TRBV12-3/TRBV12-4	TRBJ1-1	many	TGTGCCAGCAGTTTAGGTGGGACGGGCACTGAAGCTTTCTTT	CASSLGGTGTEAFF
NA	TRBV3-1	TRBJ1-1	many	TGTGCCAGCAGCCGCACAGGGTCCACTGAAGCTTTCTTT	CASSRTGSTEAFF
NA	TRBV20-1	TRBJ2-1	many	TGCAGTGCTAGATTCCAACCCCGCTCCTACAATGAGCAGTTCTTC	CSARFQPRSYNEQFF
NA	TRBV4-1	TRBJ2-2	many	TGCGCCAGCAGCCAAGATACGTCTCCATACACCGGGGAGCTGTTTTTT	CASSQDTSPYTGELFF
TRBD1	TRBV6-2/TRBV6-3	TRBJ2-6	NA	TGTGCCAGCGGTTCGGACAGGGGGTTTACTGGGGCCAACGTCCTGACTTTC	CASGSDRGFTGANVLTF
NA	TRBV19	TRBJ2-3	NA	TGTGCCAGTAGTGCCGGCGCGGATACGCAGTATTTT	CASSAGADTQYF
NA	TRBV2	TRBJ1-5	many	TGTGCCAGCAGCGACCTAATAAGCAATCAGCCCCAGCATTTT	CASSDLISNQPQHF
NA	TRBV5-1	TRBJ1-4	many	TGCGCCAGCAGCCAGGCGAATACGGAGGAAAAACTGTTTTTT	CASSQANTEEKLFF
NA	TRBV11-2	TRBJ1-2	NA	TGTGCCAGCAGCTTAGAATCTGGGGGCGCGAACTATGGCTACACCTTC	CASSLESGGANYGYTF